A single sample gave rise to the 30 T cell receptor beta chains below, sequenced in a study of T cell responses to AZD1222 COVID-19 vaccine. Here immunoSEQ multiplex PCR was the method, and the copy in TCRdb shows in-frame clones only, minus some. The sample consists of about 120,000 clones, 80% to 90% of them appearing once. This sample comprised peripheral blood, obtained on day 0 of AZD1222 vaccination. The receptors come from an adult in good health.

This clone was recorded once. This chain links TRBV5-1 with TRBJ2-7; 11 bases map to TRBD2. V dropped 4 bases and J dropped 5; count of bases not matched to a gene: 11. This CDR3 has 16 amino acids. Germline V gives CDR1 SGHRS, CDR2 YFSETQ. CDR3 sequence: CASSPTELAGGHEQYF. The CDR3 DNA sequence: TGCGCCAGCAGCCCAACGGAGCTAGCGGGGGGCCACGAGCAGTACTTC.

For this clone: One junction end does not reproduce the germline sequence, and a read error may be involved. V gene TRBV7-2 combines with J gene TRBJ1-4, with unresolved D. The germline V gene encodes CDR1 SGHTA and CDR2 FQGNSA. The length of the CDR3 is 15 residues. CDR3 bases: TGTGCCAGCACCTTAGGCGGAAGCCTAAGTGAAAAACTGTTTTTT. It specifies CASTLGGSLSEKLFF.

The chain joins TRBV29-1 to TRBJ1-2, with D unclear. Trimming removed 6 bases from V and 0 bases from J, with 5 bases in between. Germline CDR1 and CDR2: SQVTM and ANQGSEA. CDR3 length: 11 amino acids. CDR3 bases: TGCAGCGTGGCCGCTAACTATGGCTACACCTTC. It is translated as CSVAANYGYTF.

The chain couples TRBV27 to TRBJ1-5; D is uncertain. The CDR3 sequence is 14 residues long. V gave up 5 bases and J gave up 2 bases, with 10 bases separating them. Germline lookup yields CDR1 MNHEY and CDR2 SMNVEV (reference sequence). The CDR3 protein is CASSAGWGNQPQHF. CDR3 coding DNA: TGTGCCAGCAGTGCAGGATGGGGCAATCAGCCCCAGCATTTT.

This clone has only a few counts. The rearrangement joins TRBV24-1 to TRBJ2-3, with 10 bases fitting TRBD2. The CDR3 has 14 amino acids. After removal of 8 bases from V and 4 bases from J, the junction contained 5 bases not matched to a gene. Germline V gives CDR1 KGHDR, CDR2 SFDVKD. The CDR3 reads CATKKAGGPDTQYF. In DNA, the CDR3 is TGTGCCACCAAGAAAGCGGGAGGGCCAGATACGCAGTATTTT.

This clone was observed a single time. V and J are TRBV7-2 and TRBJ1-1, with TRBD1 matching 12 bases. Trimming removed 5 bases from V and 4 bases from J; junction bases left unmatched: 8. CDR1 is SGHTA, CDR2 FQGNSA, per germline. The CDR3 spans 16 residues. The CDR3 coding sequence is TGTGCCAGCAGCCCGGGGGACAGGGGGCGTAGCACTGAAGCTTTCTTT. Residues: CASSPGDRGRSTEAFF.

This chain connects TRBV3-1 (or the pseudogene TRBV3-2) to TRBJ2-7; no clear D gene. Germline CDR1 reads LGHDT; CDR2 reads YNNKEL (reference sequence). This CDR3 contains 14 residues. V lost 3 bases and J 3 bases, leaving 12 bases between the germline ends. The CDR3 nucleotides are TGTGCCAGCAGCCACCCTATTTCAGGCTACGAGCAGTACTTC. Protein: CASSHPISGYEQYF.

This chain uses TRBV7-9 with TRBJ1-5, with TRBD1 matching over 9 bases. This CDR3 has 17 amino acids. CDR1 is SEHNR and CDR2 is FQNEAQ in the germline V gene (reference sequence). After removal of 5 bases from V and 4 bases from J, the junction contained 12 bases not matched to a gene. CDR3 DNA sequence: TGTGCCAGCAGCCCCTCGACAGGGGGGAATTGGAATCAGCCCCAGCATTTT. Protein: CASSPSTGGNWNQPQHF.

This clone was seen a few times. This sequence joins TRBV5-4 and TRBJ1-2; D may be TRBD1 (6 bases). V lost 3 bases and J lost 7, with 25 bases in between. The V gene's germline CDR1 is SGHNT and CDR2 YYREEE (reference sequence). There are 17 residues in the CDR3. The CDR3 region is CASSWKGGGREESGYTF. Here the CDR3 DNA reads TGTGCCAGCAGCTGGAAGGGTGGGGGCAGGGAAGAAAGTGGCTACACCTTC.

This clone was recorded only once. At one end the junction does not follow the germline gene, possibly because of a read error. V and J are TRBV7-7 and TRBJ2-1; D perhaps matches TRBD2 (6 bases). This CDR3 is built from 13 residues. Germline V CDR1 and CDR2: SSHAT, FNYEAQ (reference sequence). CDR3 sequence (DNA): TGTGCTAGCAGCCCCCTTCCCGGGGGTGAGCAGTTCTTC. It codes for CASSPLPGGEQFF.

The chain recombines TRBV30 with TRBJ1-3; D gene ambiguous. The V gene's germline CDR1 is GTSNPN and CDR2 SVGIG (reference sequence). This CDR3 has 12 residues. V was trimmed by 7 bases and J by 1 base, leaving 8 bases between them. CDR3 sequence: CASKVSGNTIYF. In DNA, the CDR3 is TGTGCCTCGAAAGTATCTGGAAACACCATATATTTT.

This clone has only one observation. V is TRBV2 and J is TRBJ1-5; D is undetermined. Germline CDR1 is SNHLY and CDR2 is FYNNEI. The CDR3 totals 16 residues. The V gene lost 7 bases and the J gene lost 2 bases, with 18 bases spanning the gap. CDR3 amino acids: CASTRHGGEGNQPQHF. CDR3 DNA: TGTGCCAGCACCCGACACGGCGGGGAGGGCAATCAGCCCCAGCATTTT.

This clone is a singleton in its sample. The chain recombines TRBV4-2 with TRBJ1-2, with 10 nucleotides matching TRBD1. The germline CDR1 and CDR2 sequences are LGHNA and YNFKEQ. The junction had 13 bases not matched to a gene; V was cut back by 5 bases and J by 7 bases. The CDR3 extends over 16 amino acids. CDR3 sequence: CASSDIIGQGESGYTF. The CDR3 DNA follows: TGTGCCAGCAGCGATATCATCGGACAGGGGGAAAGTGGCTACACCTTC.

The V call is TRBV6-5, the J call TRBJ1-1, with 9 bases matching TRBD1. The CDR3 length is 15 residues. CDR1 is MNHEY and CDR2 is SVGAGI in the germline V gene. V lost 0 bases to trimming and J lost 5 bases; unmatched junction nucleotides: 4. CDR3 loop: CASSYSTGGRTEAFF. Written as DNA, the CDR3 is TGTGCCAGCAGTTACTCGACAGGGGGTAGGACTGAAGCTTTCTTT.

This clone was seen only once. As DNA, the CDR3 is TGTGCCAGCAGTTCCGCTAGCGGGGGCTCCTACGAGCAGTACTTC. Protein sequence: CASSSASGGSYEQYF. The gene calls are TRBV7-6 and TRBJ2-7; 10 bases agree with TRBD2. Germline values: CDR1 SGHVS, CDR2 FNYEAQ. V shed 6 bases, J shed 0 bases, and the junction held 5 bases outside the gene matches. This CDR3 has 15 amino acids. Complete variable domain (other parts from reference TRBV7-6 and TRBJ2-7): GAGVSQSPRYKVTKRGQDVALRCDPISGHVSLYWYRQALGQGPEFLTYFNYEAQQDKSGLPNDRFSAERPEGSISTLTIQRTEQRDSAMYRCASSSASGGSYEQYFGPGTRLTVT.

This clone was found a few times. The chain employs TRBV10-2 and TRBJ2-7; 9 nucleotides align to TRBD2. CDR3 length: 14 amino acids. The V gene end was trimmed by 5 bases and the J gene end by 2 bases; junction bases not matched to a gene: 4. Germline CDR1 WSHSY, CDR2 SAAADI. CDR3 sequence reads: CASSYLAGTYEQYF. The CDR3, as DNA: TGCGCCAGCAGTTACCTAGCGGGGACCTACGAGCAGTACTTC.

J is TRBJ2-1 and V is TRBV30, with D tentatively TRBD1 or TRBD2 (5 bases each). Looked up from germline, CDR1 is GTSNPN and CDR2 is SVGIG (reference sequence). V was clipped by 3 bases and J by 7 bases, with 16 bases between them. The CDR3 totals 14 residues. The CDR3 coding sequence is TGTGCCTGGAGAGCTCAGGCCAGGGAGAATGAGCAGTTCTTC. Protein sequence: CAWRAQARENEQFF.

This clone was seen more than once but under ten times. The CDR3 is CASSRGQGSGYTF. In DNA form, the CDR3 reads TGTGCCAGTAGTAGGGGACAGGGCAGCGGCTACACCTTC. The chain uses TRBV19 and TRBJ1-2, with 9 bases identical to TRBD1. This CDR3 has 13 residues. Trimming took 4 bases from V and 8 from J; bases not matched to a gene: 5. CDR1 is LNHDA and CDR2 is SQIVND in the germline V gene (reference sequence).

The V and J genes are TRBV9 and TRBJ1-2; D not certain. This CDR3 spans 15 amino acids. From germline, CDR1 is SGDLS and CDR2 YYNGEE. With 4 bases removed from V and 8 bases from J, the gap between germline ends came to 21 bases. In DNA, the CDR3 is TGTGCCAGCAGCCCTGTAGGGTCCCTTGTGAGGGGCTACACCTTC. This encodes CASSPVGSLVRGYTF.

This clone was found once. V gene TRBV5-1 combines with J gene TRBJ2-7; D call uncertain. The V gene lost 0 bases and the J gene lost 2 bases, with 9 bases spanning the gap. The CDR3 sequence is 14 residues long. The germline CDR1 and CDR2 sequences are SGHRS and YFSETQ. The CDR3 reads CASSLGQAAYEQYF. Written as DNA, the CDR3 is TGCGCCAGCAGCTTGGGGCAGGCGGCCTACGAGCAGTACTTC.

V usage is TRBV2 and J usage is TRBJ2-3; TRBD1 aligns across 7 bases. V trimming: 6 bases; J trimming: 4 bases; junction bases outside the gene matches: 4. The CDR3 is 13 amino acids. CDR1 is SNHLY and CDR2 is FYNNEI in the germline V gene. The DNA for the CDR3 is TGTGCCAGCAGCAGACAGGGTTCAGATACGCAGTATTTT. As protein: CASSRQGSDTQYF.

In DNA form, the CDR3 reads TGTGCCAGCAGCCAGGAAGACAGGATCCGAGAAAAACTGTTTTTT. It yields the protein CASSQEDRIREKLFF. The chain carries TRBV14 and TRBJ1-4; D may be TRBD1 (6 bases). Deletions cut 3 bases from V and 8 bases from J, with 16 bases between. CDR3 length: 15 residues. CDR1 is SGHDN, CDR2 FVKESK, per germline.

The rearrangement uses TRBV18 and TRBJ2-1, with TRBD2 matching over 10 bases. CDR3 length: 20 residues. V dropped 2 bases and J dropped 0; count of bases not matched to a gene: 13. The germline V gene encodes CDR1 KGHSH and CDR2 LQKENI. The CDR3 DNA sequence: TGTGCCAGCTCACCAATCTTAGCGGGAGGCGTTAAGAGCTCCTACAATGAGCAGTTCTTC. Encoded protein: CASSPILAGGVKSSYNEQFF. Filled out from reference TRBV18 and TRBJ2-1, the complete variable domain reads NAGVMQNPRHLVRRRGQEARLRCSPMKGHSHVYWYRQLPEEGLKFMVYLQKENIIDESGMPKERFSAEFPKEGPSILRIQQVVRGDSAAYFCASSPILAGGVKSSYNEQFFGPGTRLTVL.

The chain links TRBV19 to TRBJ1-6; 8 bases agree with TRBD1. J was trimmed by 7 bases and V by 5 bases; bases with no gene match: 7. CDR1 is LNHDA and CDR2 is SQIVND in the germline V gene (reference sequence). CDR3 size: 15 residues. The CDR3 loop is CASSHGQGGNSPLHF. DNA for the CDR3: TGTGCCAGTAGTCACGGACAGGGAGGGAATTCACCCCTCCACTTT.

The genes are TRBV6-5 and TRBJ2-5, with TRBD1 as a possible D gene (5 bases). The germline V and J ends were trimmed by 5 bases and 5 bases, with 15 bases remaining between them. Germline CDR1 and CDR2: MNHEY and SVGAGI. This CDR3 has 14 amino acids. The CDR3 loop reads CASSTRAQRETQYF. CDR3 nucleotides: TGTGCCAGCAGTACCAGGGCACAGAGGGAGACCCAGTACTTC.

The rearrangement uses TRBV6-2 or TRBV6-3 and TRBJ1-4; D unclear. Trimming took off 2 bases at V and 7 bases at J, with 5 bases between the two ends. CDR3 length equals 12 residues. CDR1 and CDR2 from the germline V gene are MNHEY and SVGEGT. The CDR3 DNA reads as TGTGCCAGCAGTTACCAGGCTGAAAAACTGTTTTTT. Translating gives CASSYQAEKLFF.

The chain couples TRBV11-2 to TRBJ2-7; 10 nucleotides line up with TRBD1. CDR3 length equals 14 residues. V shed 4 bases, J shed 2 bases, and the junction held 2 bases outside the gene matches. Germline CDR1 SGHAT, CDR2 FQNNGV. The CDR3 protein is CASSSGQGPYEQYF. The CDR3 nucleotides read TGTGCCAGCAGCTCGGGACAGGGGCCCTACGAGCAGTACTTC. Using reference TRBV11-2 and TRBJ2-7 for the parts outside the CDR3, the full variable domain is EAGVAQSPRYKIIEKRQSVAFWCNPISGHATLYWYQQILGQGPKLLIQFQNNGVVDDSQLPKDRFSAERLKGVDSTLKIQPAKLEDSAVYLCASSSGQGPYEQYFGPGTRLTVT.

The rearrangement links TRBV3-1 (or the pseudogene TRBV3-2) to TRBJ1-5; TRBD1 might be the D (5 bases). V was cut by 0 bases and J by 1 base, with 7 bases left in between. This CDR3 has 15 residues. Germline V gives CDR1 LGHDT, CDR2 YNNKEL (reference sequence). The CDR3 DNA sequence: TGTGCCAGCAGCCAAGATTGGGGGAGCAATCAGCCCCAGCATTTT. This translates into CASSQDWGSNQPQHF.

This sequence joins TRBV30 and TRBJ1-1; D unresolved. V was shortened by 0 bases and J by 5 bases, with 10 bases between the two germline ends. CDR3 size: 13 residues. Germline CDR1 and CDR2: GTSNPN and SVGIG (reference sequence). DNA of the CDR3: TGTGCCTGGAGTGTTCAACCGGTAACTGAAGCTTTCTTT. The encoded protein is CAWSVQPVTEAFF.

V is TRBV25-1 and J is TRBJ2-3; 8 bases line up with TRBD1. This CDR3 comprises 17 residues. J gave up 5 bases and V 3 bases, and 13 bases lay outside the gene matches. Germline V gene lookup returns CDR1 MGHDK and CDR2 SYGVNS. The CDR3 DNA reads TGTGCCAGCAGTGAGTCAGGACAGGGTGTTGGCCTAGATACGCAGTATTTT. Translating it yields CASSESGQGVGLDTQYF.